This TCR beta chain was captured in a study of T cells in localized non-small cell lung cancer. On this clone itself: The antigen is not known.

Trimming left V 0 bases short and J 1 base short, with 21 bases between. The CDR3 extends over 19 amino acids. Germline-derived CDR1 and CDR2 are SNHLY and FYNNEI. Study conclusions and caveats: Appearances in adjacent lung were noted for a median approximately 61 of the top 100 tumor clones. Tumor trailed uninvolved adjacent lung in T cell clonality, which peaked there. Heterogeneity is still possible, as just one tumor region was sequenced. Blood T cell density predicted longer survival; adjacent-lung clonality, shorter.

Here immunoSEQ multiplex PCR was the method, and the copy in TCRdb shows in-frame clones only, minus some. This sample carries approximately 88,000 clones, approximately 91% of them seen once, and the ten largest clones take 4.1%. The starting material was PBMCs, obtained before any cancer treatment. The sequence was obtained from a woman aged 35-75 years with stage II squamous cell lung carcinoma. The chain uses TRBV2 and TRBJ1-1; D perhaps matches TRBD1 (6 bases). CDR3 nucleotide sequence: TGTGCCAGCAGTGAAGCGCCCCAAGGGGGGGCGCGTTGGAACACTGAAGCTTTCTTT. This sequence encodes CASSEAPQGGARWNTEAFF.